This passage covers 3 T cell receptor beta chains from one sample sequenced in a study of early T cells in non-severe SARS-CoV-2 infection (dated by TCRdb to about 2021). Library generation was performed with 5' RACE. Instrument on record: NextSeq 500. Clones were called with MiXCR by TCRdb after fastp trimmed the public reads at Q25, and only in-frame beta chains were retained. All rows with the same CDR3 protein become a single entry with the most common DNA and genes. A total of 85,000 to 100,000 distinct CDR3 sequences appear in this sample, about 13% of them only once. The leading ten clones occupy around 2.4% of the sample. Sequenced: whole blood. The receptors come from an adult who was a healthcare worker with PCR-confirmed SARS-CoV-2 infection or an uninfected control (not recorded which).

This clonotype turned up a few times. The gene calls are TRBV5-6 and TRBJ1-1; no firm D call. This CDR3 has 13 residues. V lost 2 bases to trimming and J lost 2 bases, with 7 bases between them. Germline V lookup: CDR1 SGHDT, CDR2 YYEEEE. CDR3 DNA: TGTGCCAGCAGCTTTCAGAGAAACACTGAAGCTTTCTTT. It translates to CASSFQRNTEAFF.

This clonotype was detected ten times or more. This chain uses TRBV20-1 with TRBJ1-4; D remains unclear. CDR3 size: 15 residues. Trimming took off 6 bases at V and 7 bases at J, with 21 bases between the two ends. From germline, CDR1 is DFQATT and CDR2 SNEGSKA (reference sequence). The CDR3 loop reads CSAPASPTLGEKLFF. DNA for the CDR3: TGCAGTGCCCCGGCCAGTCCCACCCTAGGTGAAAAACTGTTTTTT.

This clonotype was seen a few times. The V call is TRBV20-1, the J call TRBJ2-3; D unclear. V lost 6 bases to trimming and J lost 7 bases, with 11 bases between them. The CDR3 is 11 amino acids. CDR1 and CDR2 (germline): DFQATT, SNEGSKA (reference sequence). The CDR3 protein is CSAPDLNTQYF. Written as DNA, the CDR3 is TGCAGTGCACCCGACTTGAATACGCAGTATTTT.